These 17 T cell receptor beta chains share one sample of origin, sequenced in a study of monozygotic twins with inflammatory bowel disease. TCRdb reprocessed the 5' RACE reads and stores each CDR3 protein as one record, lacking DNA. This table lists over 150,000 distinct CDR3 sequences. Input material: blood. Receptors were obtained from a human donor with ulcerative colitis or Crohn's disease, or a healthy co-twin of an affected twin (not recorded which).

This rearrangement joins TRBV6-2 or TRBV6-3 to TRBJ2-7; TCRdb's D gene call, TRBD2, goes unchecked for lack of DNA. The CDR3 is 11 residues long. Germline V gene lookup returns CDR1 MNHEY and CDR2 SVGEGT. CDR3 protein: CASSTSYEQYF.

This chain uses TRBV20-1 with TRBJ1-1. The CDR3 is 15 amino acids. Germline V lookup: CDR1 DFQATT, CDR2 SNEGSKA (reference sequence). CDR3 region: CSASATWRGGTEAFF.

V and J are TRBV6-1 and TRBJ2-5; TCRdb's D gene call, TRBD2, goes unchecked for lack of DNA. Per germline, CDR1 MNHNS and CDR2 SASEGT. The CDR3 sequence is 16 residues long. CDR3 sequence: CASSVPSTSGRETQYF.

V and J are TRBV15 and TRBJ2-2; TCRdb proposes TRBD2, but this gene call is untestable without DNA. Germline V gene data show CDR1 as LNHNV and CDR2 as YYDKDF (reference sequence). The CDR3 length is 16 residues. CDR3 loop: CATSREGRENTGELFF.

The rearrangement links TRBV7-9 to TRBJ2-7. The V gene's germline CDR1 is SEHNR and CDR2 FQNEAQ (reference sequence). The CDR3 has 11 amino acids. CDR3 sequence reads: CASSPMSEQYF.

V is TRBV5-1 and J is TRBJ2-3; TCRdb's assignment of TRBD2 cannot be checked, as there is no DNA. This CDR3 contains 17 residues. CDR1 is SGHRS, CDR2 YFSETQ, per germline. CDR3 in amino acids: CASSFEPSGGGTDTQYF.

The chain joins TRBV10-3 to TRBJ1-4; lacking DNA, the TRBD1 call made by TCRdb goes unchecked. The CDR3 runs 14 residues. Germline loops: CDR1 ENHRY, CDR2 SYGVKD. The CDR3 loop is CAISDGQDGEKLFF.

This chain uses TRBV7-2 with TRBJ2-3; with no DNA, the TCRdb D assignment of TRBD2 cannot be verified. The CDR3 is 14 amino acids. Per the germline V gene, CDR1 is SGHTA and CDR2 is FQGNSA. CDR3 residues: CASSRFPGLAGGYF.

CDR3 protein: CSASVGTETDTQYF. This chain joins TRBV20-1 and TRBJ2-3; TCRdb's D call of TRBD1 is untestable without DNA. The CDR3 totals 14 residues. Per the germline V gene, CDR1 is DFQATT and CDR2 is SNEGSKA (reference sequence).

This chain connects TRBV20-1 to TRBJ1-5; TCRdb's D call of TRBD1 is untestable without DNA. The CDR3 contains 14 residues. Germline V gene data show CDR1 as DFQATT and CDR2 as SNEGSKA (reference sequence). CDR3 amino acids: CSAGLGTDNQPQHF.

CDR3 region: CASSLTILETQYF. This chain connects TRBV7-6 to TRBJ2-5. The CDR3 consists of 13 residues. Germline values: CDR1 SGHVS, CDR2 FNYEAQ.

The V call is TRBV5-1, the J call TRBJ2-2. Germline loops: CDR1 SGHRS, CDR2 YFSETQ. The CDR3 totals 15 residues. This CDR3 reads CASSLESENTGELFF.

The chain combines TRBV10-2 with TRBJ2-2; TCRdb outputs TRBD2, but without DNA this stays unchecked. The CDR3 extends over 15 amino acids. CDR1 is WSHSY and CDR2 is SAAADI in the germline V gene. The chain's CDR3 is CASSEGEREFGELFF.

This chain joins TRBV2 and TRBJ2-2; TCRdb selects TRBD1, and the lack of DNA leaves this call unchecked. Germline values: CDR1 SNHLY, CDR2 FYNNEI. CDR3 length equals 15 residues. The CDR3: CASNLGTGNTGELFF.

The rearrangement joins TRBV12-3 or TRBV12-4 to TRBJ2-2; TCRdb selects TRBD1, and the lack of DNA leaves this call unchecked. This CDR3 is 15 amino acids long. CDR3 sequence reads: CASSHPGGKTGELYF.

V gene TRBV7-2 combines with J gene TRBJ1-5. CDR1 is SGHTA and CDR2 is FQGNSA in the germline V gene. This CDR3 has 15 amino acids. CDR3 sequence: CASSLRSRSNQPQHF.

The chain combines TRBV20-1 with TRBJ1-2; checking the TCRdb D call of TRBD1 is not possible without DNA. The germline V gene encodes CDR1 DFQATT and CDR2 SNEGSKA (reference sequence). CDR3 length: 14 amino acids. The CDR3 is CSAEPLGQGEGYTF.